These 5 T cell receptor beta chains were all obtained from the same sample, sequenced in a study of Ad26.COV2.S vaccination and SARS-CoV-2 variants. As for treatment: 15 to 20 received Ad26.COV2.S at low or high dose, single or two shots; 5 received placebo; per-sample allocation not given. The samples were gathered on day 63 after the first injection of vaccine or placebo. Clones were read by immunoSEQ multiplex PCR, and TCRdb kept only the in-frame ones, dropping some. The table has more than 300,000 clones, about 82% seen once. The sequenced sample was peripheral blood, obtained in a trial of Ad26.COV2.S vaccine versus placebo. These TCRs come from a person between 18 and 60 years old who received the Ad26.COV2.S COVID-19 vaccine or a placebo.

The gene calls are TRBV5-1 and TRBJ2-6; 7 bases match TRBD1. CDR3 length: 17 amino acids. CDR1 and CDR2 from the germline V gene are SGHRS and YFSETQ. After removal of 4 bases from V and 0 bases from J, the junction contained 7 bases not matched to a gene. CDR3 DNA: TGCGCCAGCAGCAAACAGGGGCTCGCCTCTGGGGCCAACGTCCTGACTTTC. It codes for CASSKQGLASGANVLTF.

This sequence joins TRBV5-5 and TRBJ2-3, with D uncertain. This CDR3 spans 15 amino acids. The germline V and J ends were trimmed by 1 base and 3 bases, with 12 bases remaining between them. Germline V gene lookup returns CDR1 SGHKS and CDR2 YYEKEE (reference sequence). The CDR3 nucleotides read TGTGCCAGCAGCTTGTCTGAATTTCATACAGATACGCAGTATTTT. It encodes CASSLSEFHTDTQYF.

The chain combines TRBV3-1 (or the pseudogene TRBV3-2) with TRBJ2-7, with 8 bases aligning to TRBD2. After removal of 5 bases from V and 7 bases from J, the junction contained 10 bases not matched to a gene. The CDR3 runs to 14 residues. CDR1 is LGHDT and CDR2 is YNNKEL in the germline V gene (reference sequence). This chain's CDR3 is CASSASGRGREQYF. CDR3 sequence (DNA): TGTGCCAGCAGCGCGAGCGGGAGAGGTAGGGAGCAGTACTTC.

This clone was detected once. V is TRBV19 and J is TRBJ2-3; maybe TRBD2 (5 bases). This CDR3 has 13 residues. Germline CDR1 is LNHDA and CDR2 is SQIVND (reference sequence). V shed 5 bases and J shed 2 bases, with 8 bases lying between them. The CDR3 loop is CASSYGITDTQYF. The CDR3 DNA reads as TGTGCCAGTAGTTACGGGATCACAGATACGCAGTATTTT.

This clone has only a few counts. The chain is built from TRBV6-1 and TRBJ1-1; the D is unclear. Trimming took off 2 bases at V and 9 bases at J, with 13 bases between the two ends. This CDR3 contains 13 residues. Germline CDR1 MNHNS, CDR2 SASEGT. The DNA for the CDR3 is TGTGCCAGCAGTGAATGGCGGCAGGTCCAAGCTTTCTTT. It encodes CASSEWRQVQAFF.